This T cell receptor (beta chain) was identified in a study of T cell responses to AZD1222 COVID-19 vaccine. Study observations and caveats: Baseline serostatus was positive in only six or seven AZD1222 recipients.

Produced via immunoSEQ multiplex PCR; TCRdb's table is partial and in-frame only. This sample has approximately 140,000 clones; under 95% occur once, and the top ten carry 2.8%. As concerns this clone: Antigen: not known.

This CDR3 has 14 amino acids. The germline V gene has CDR1 LGHDT and CDR2 YNNKEL (reference sequence). Trimming cost V 5 bases and J 2 bases, with 11 bases left between them. The J gene is TRBJ2-3, the V gene TRBV3-1 (or the pseudogene TRBV3-2); D assignment may be TRBD1 or TRBD2 (5 bases each). This sequence originates from an adult in good health. Sequencing was performed on peripheral blood, taken on day 0 of MenACWY control vaccination. Written as DNA, the CDR3 is TGTGCCAGCAGCTCCGGGACCTACACAGATACGCAGTATTTT. Translating it yields CASSSGTYTDTQYF.